These T cell receptor beta chains were read from a single sample in a study of vaccination and CD4 T cells after COVID-19. MiXCR, run by TCRdb on the PCR reads, gives a single entry per CDR3 protein. The table has about 24,000 distinct CDR3 sequences, more than 30% seen once; the top ten hold approximately 2.8%. The antigens of these receptors remain unknown. The input for sequencing was CD4+ T cells from blood, cultured in vitro, taken about 7 months after SARS-CoV-2 vaccination. The receptors stem from a human donor who had recovered from COVID-19. CDR3s include the opening cysteine and the closing phenylalanine or tryptophan. The D gene is left open where the match is weak. Where a row states a size, it is once, few, many or the class of an expanded clone; other rows omit it.

d_call	clone_size	v_call	j_call	cdr3_length	cdr3_aa	cdr3_nt
.	.	TRBV7-6	TRBJ2-1	18	CASSLSPSRGGYYNEQFF	TGTGCCAGCAGCTTATCTCCTTCCAGGGGGGGGTACTACAATGAGCAGTTCTTC
.	.	TRBV28	TRBJ2-5	15	CASSPSPGLRETQYF	TGTGCCAGCAGTCCCTCCCCGGGGTTACGAGAGACCCAGTACTTC
.	few	TRBV20-1	TRBJ1-1	15	CSATPIVTGNTEAFF	TGCAGTGCCACTCCGATTGTGACAGGGAACACTGAAGCTTTCTTT
.	.	TRBV29-1	TRBJ1-2	12	CSVESGRYGYTF	TGCAGCGTTGAATCAGGGCGCTATGGCTACACCTTC
.	.	TRBV5-6	TRBJ1-1	14	CASSLLGWDTEAFF	TGTGCCAGCAGCTTGTTGGGGTGGGACACTGAAGCTTTCTTT
TRBD2	.	TRBV2	TRBJ2-7	14	CASSGTSGISPQYF	TGTGCCAGCAGTGGTACTAGCGGGATTTCGCCGCAGTACTTC
TRBD1	.	TRBV7-9	TRBJ2-7	18	CASSYSGQGEFDFYEQYF	TGTGCCAGCAGCTATTCTGGACAGGGGGAATTCGACTTCTACGAGCAGTACTTC
.	.	TRBV10-3	TRBJ2-3	13	CAITTGKTDTQYF	TGTGCCATCACTACAGGGAAGACAGATACGCAGTATTTT
TRBD1	few	TRBV28	TRBJ2-3	15	CASSPAGTGRDTQYF	TGTGCCAGCAGCCCGGCCGGGACAGGGCGCGATACGCAGTATTTT
TRBD2	.	TRBV20-1	TRBJ2-1	14	CSARASGIWNEQFF	TGCAGTGCTAGAGCTAGCGGGATTTGGAATGAGCAGTTCTTC
TRBD2	.	TRBV7-2	TRBJ2-4	15	CASSIRGTSTNIQYF	TGTGCCAGCAGCATTAGAGGGACTAGCACGAACATTCAGTACTTC
.	.	TRBV6-1	TRBJ2-7	14	CASNRGTDFYEQYF	TGTGCCAGCAATCGCGGGACGGATTTCTACGAGCAGTACTTC
.	.	TRBV29-1	TRBJ2-7	12	CSAAGLSYEQYF	TGCAGCGCCGCCGGACTTTCCTACGAGCAGTACTTC
TRBD2	.	TRBV20-1	TRBJ2-1	16	CSATDGTSGLYNEQFF	TGCAGTGCAACTGACGGGACTAGCGGGCTCTACAATGAGCAGTTCTTC
TRBD2	.	TRBV5-4	TRBJ2-7	16	CASSTPGLAGDYEQYF	TGTGCCAGCAGCACCCCGGGGCTAGCGGGAGATTACGAGCAGTACTTC
.	medium-sized	TRBV15	TRBJ1-5	15	CATSRDGNSNQPQHF	TGTGCCACCAGCCGGGACGGAAATAGCAATCAGCCCCAGCATTTT
TRBD1	few	TRBV6-1	TRBJ1-2	12	CASGPGGDGYTF	TGTGCCAGCGGTCCAGGGGGTGACGGCTACACCTTC
TRBD2	.	TRBV14	TRBJ2-7	15	CASSQKGLAGNEQYF	TGTGCCAGCAGCCAAAAGGGACTAGCGGGAAACGAGCAGTACTTC
TRBD2	.	TRBV2	TRBJ2-1	17	CASLVEVAGGGGGEQFF	TGTGCCAGCCTGGTGGAGGTAGCGGGAGGGGGCGGAGGTGAGCAGTTCTTC
TRBD1	few	TRBV19	TRBJ1-1	16	CASSMVGQGLNTEAFF	TGTGCCAGTAGTATGGTAGGACAGGGATTGAACACTGAAGCTTTCTTT
TRBD1	.	TRBV7-3	TRBJ2-1	15	CASSLLGQGYNEQFF	TGTGCCAGCAGCTTACTGGGACAGGGATACAATGAGCAGTTCTTC
TRBD2	.	TRBV6-1	TRBJ2-3	17	CASSRQGLAGARDTQYF	TGTGCCAGCAGTCGGCAAGGACTAGCGGGAGCGAGGGATACGCAGTATTTT
TRBD2	.	TRBV10-3	TRBJ2-1	15	CAISVLAASYNEQFF	TGTGCCATCAGTGTACTAGCGGCATCCTACAATGAGCAGTTCTTC
.	.	TRBV20-1	TRBJ2-5	13	CSARVEIQETQYF	TGCAGTGCTAGAGTGGAGATCCAAGAGACCCAGTACTTC
.	.	TRBV20-1	TRBJ2-1	15	CSAALRLELSNEQFF	TGCAGTGCAGCGTTAAGGCTAGAGTTGTCCAATGAGCAGTTCTTC
TRBD2	.	TRBV7-2	TRBJ2-1	17	CASSSRAGARLDNEQFF	TGTGCCAGCAGCTCAAGGGCGGGAGCAAGATTGGACAATGAGCAGTTCTTC
.	.	TRBV7-3	TRBJ2-2	13	CASSGRLGGELFF	TGTGCCAGCAGCGGCCGACTGGGCGGGGAGCTGTTTTTT
.	.	TRBV28	TRBJ2-7	15	CASSRPGGRSYEQYF	TGTGCCAGCAGTCGCCCGGGTGGACGGTCCTACGAGCAGTACTTC
.	.	TRBV19	TRBJ2-5	15	CASTAFGADQETQYF	TGTGCCAGTACCGCCTTCGGGGCCGACCAAGAGACCCAGTACTTC
.	.	TRBV6-2/TRBV6-3	TRBJ2-6	15	CASSSTGTGANVLTF	TGTGCCAGCAGTTCTACAGGGACTGGGGCCAACGTCCTGACTTTC
TRBD1	.	TRBV5-4	TRBJ1-2	16	CASSLARTGDNYGYTF	TGTGCCAGCAGCTTGGCCAGGACAGGGGATAACTATGGCTACACCTTC
TRBD2	.	TRBV6-2/TRBV6-3	TRBJ2-2	13	CASSAGGIGELFF	TGTGCCAGCAGTGCGGGAGGGATCGGGGAGCTGTTTTTT
.	.	TRBV7-9	TRBJ1-3	15	CASSAIYSSGNTIYF	TGTGCCAGCAGCGCCATATACAGCTCTGGAAACACCATATATTTT
TRBD2	medium-sized	TRBV12-3/TRBV12-4	TRBJ2-5	14	CASRDAGGLETQYF	TGTGCCAGCAGGGACGCGGGAGGGCTGGAGACCCAGTACTTC
.	.	TRBV6-2/TRBV6-3	TRBJ2-1	12	CAATDQAREQFF	TGTGCCGCCACAGATCAGGCTAGAGAGCAGTTCTTC
TRBD2	few	TRBV20-1	TRBJ2-3	17	CSARMASGRARTDTQYF	TGCAGTGCTAGGATGGCTAGCGGGAGGGCCAGGACAGATACGCAGTATTTT
.	.	TRBV6-1	TRBJ1-1	10	CASGTAQAFF	TGTGCCAGCGGGACGGCCCAAGCTTTCTTT
TRBD1	few	TRBV10-3	TRBJ1-6	13	CAIGPGGDSPLHF	TGTGCCATCGGTCCAGGGGGCGATTCACCCCTCCACTTT
.	once	TRBV10-3	TRBJ1-1	13	CAISELGGTEAFF	TGTGCCATCAGTGAGTTAGGGGGAACTGAAGCTTTCTTT
.	.	TRBV7-3	TRBJ2-6	13	CASRGSGANVLTF	TGTGCCAGCAGGGGGTCAGGGGCCAACGTCCTGACTTTC
TRBD2	.	TRBV10-3	TRBJ2-3	16	CAIRVGTSGSRDTQYF	TGTGCCATCAGGGTCGGGACTAGCGGGAGTAGAGATACGCAGTATTTT
.	.	TRBV20-1	TRBJ2-1	10	CSASPYEQFF	TGCAGTGCTAGTCCGTATGAGCAGTTCTTC
TRBD2	few	TRBV27	TRBJ2-1	14	CASSVSGRTNEQFF	TGTGCCAGCAGTGTTAGCGGGAGGACGAATGAGCAGTTCTTC
TRBD1	.	TRBV6-1	TRBJ2-7	15	CASSEQGTVSYEQYF	TGTGCCAGCAGTGAACAGGGGACAGTCTCCTACGAGCAGTACTTC
.	.	TRBV6-2/TRBV6-3	TRBJ1-1	15	CASSYGPAMNTEAFF	TGTGCCAGCAGTTACGGCCCCGCCATGAACACTGAAGCTTTCTTT
.	.	TRBV29-1	TRBJ2-7	12	CSATTLGGEQYF	TGCAGCGCTACCACCCTGGGCGGGGAGCAGTACTTC
.	.	TRBV6-5	TRBJ2-2	14	CASSYEQFTGELFF	TGTGCCAGCAGTTACGAGCAGTTCACCGGGGAGCTGTTTTTT
TRBD1	.	TRBV28	TRBJ1-1	17	CASSRKNTGARNTEAFF	TGTGCCAGCAGTCGTAAGAATACAGGGGCTCGGAACACTGAAGCTTTCTTT
.	few	TRBV6-2/TRBV6-3	TRBJ2-7	15	CASSLERRVSYEQYF	TGTGCCAGCAGTTTAGAGCGGAGGGTCTCCTACGAGCAGTACTTC
TRBD1	few	TRBV24-1	TRBJ2-1	16	CATSDSPGQGFNEQFF	TGTGCCACCAGTGATTCGCCGGGACAGGGGTTCAATGAGCAGTTCTTC
TRBD1	few	TRBV15	TRBJ2-5	15	CATSREDRGEETQYF	TGTGCCACCAGCAGAGAGGACAGGGGGGAAGAGACCCAGTACTTC
TRBD2	few	TRBV20-1	TRBJ2-7	15	CSAGPWREGSYEQYF	TGCAGTGCTGGCCCCTGGCGGGAGGGCTCCTACGAGCAGTACTTC
.	few	TRBV28	TRBJ2-3	11	CASRLGDTQYF	TGTGCCAGCAGACTCGGGGATACGCAGTATTTT
TRBD1	few	TRBV28	TRBJ2-7	13	CASEGRGPYEQYF	TGTGCCAGCGAGGGCAGGGGGCCCTACGAGCAGTACTTC
TRBD1	few	TRBV5-1	TRBJ1-6	15	CASSQTGTGDSPLHF	TGCGCCAGCAGCCAAACCGGGACAGGGGATTCACCCCTCCACTTT
.	.	TRBV20-1	TRBJ2-1	13	CSARTLGLGEQFF	TGCAGTGCTAGAACGCTAGGTCTTGGAGAGCAGTTCTTC
TRBD2	few	TRBV28	TRBJ2-7	15	CASSSRTSGTGGQYF	TGTGCCAGCAGTTCGCGGACTAGCGGGACGGGCGGGCAGTACTTC
.	medium-sized	TRBV27	TRBJ1-6	13	CASRYSGNSPLHF	TGTGCCAGCAGATATTCGGGTAATTCACCCCTCCACTTT
.	.	TRBV6-1	TRBJ2-3	14	CASSRGSSTDTQYF	TGTGCCAGCAGTCGGGGTTCTAGCACAGATACGCAGTATTTT
.	few	TRBV6-1	TRBJ2-7	13	CASSNGLNYEQYF	TGTGCCAGCAGCAACGGACTCAACTACGAGCAGTACTTC